One T cell receptor beta chain is described in this entry. Reverse transcription used roughly 0.45 to 1 ug RNA and random hexamers. TCRdb used MiXCR to reprocess the immunoSEQ multiplex PCR reads, holding one entry per CDR3 protein. The sample comprises approximately 150,000 distinct CDR3 sequences, 90% to 97% of which are singletons, and over 0.075% rests with the top ten. This sample is part of a study of CD8 T cells in Susac syndrome. Germline CDR1 is SQVTM and CDR2 is ANQGSEA. The CDR3 sequence is 12 residues long. The V and J ends lost 7 bases and 2 bases respectively, with 11 bases between them. Blood CD8+ and CD4+ T cells underwent high-throughput TCR beta sequencing. Diagnostic criteria defined recently for definite or probable disease were met by the Susac syndrome patients.

V and J are TRBV29-1 and TRBJ2-5; a possible D gene is TRBD2 (5 bases). Sequencing input: CD4+ T cells from PBMCs. This receptor was obtained from a human donor with Susac syndrome. CDR3 sequence (DNA): TGCAGCGGGACGACTATACAAGAGACCCAGTACTTC. Translating gives CSGTTIQETQYF.